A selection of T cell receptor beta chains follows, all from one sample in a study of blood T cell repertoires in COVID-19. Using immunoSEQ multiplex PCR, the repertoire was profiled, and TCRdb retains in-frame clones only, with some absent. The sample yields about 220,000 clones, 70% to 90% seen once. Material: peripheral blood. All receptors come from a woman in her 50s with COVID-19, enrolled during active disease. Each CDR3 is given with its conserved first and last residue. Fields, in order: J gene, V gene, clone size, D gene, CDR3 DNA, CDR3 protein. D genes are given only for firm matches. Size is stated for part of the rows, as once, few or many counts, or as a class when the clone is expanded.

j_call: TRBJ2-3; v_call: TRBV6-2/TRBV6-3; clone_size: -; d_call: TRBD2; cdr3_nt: TGTGCCAGCAGTTACTCGTCCTCCCTAGCGGGCACAGATACGCAGTATTTT; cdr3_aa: CASSYSSSLAGTDTQYF
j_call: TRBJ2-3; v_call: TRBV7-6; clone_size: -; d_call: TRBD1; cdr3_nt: TGTGCCAGCAGCTTACGGGGCGACAGGGGAGATACGCAGTATTTT; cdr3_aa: CASSLRGDRGDTQYF
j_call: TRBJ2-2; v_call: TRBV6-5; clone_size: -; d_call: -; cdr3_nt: TGTGCCAGCAGTCGCGCACTGAGCACCGGGGAGCTGTTTTTT; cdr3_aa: CASSRALSTGELFF
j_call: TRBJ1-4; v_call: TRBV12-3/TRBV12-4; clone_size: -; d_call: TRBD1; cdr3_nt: TGTGCCACCAAGACAGGGACAGTTGGAAAACTGTTTTTT; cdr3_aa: CATKTGTVGKLFF
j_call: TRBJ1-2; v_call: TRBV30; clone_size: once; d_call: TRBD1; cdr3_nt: TGTGCCTGGAGCGGACAGGGAGCTAACTATGGCTACACCTTC; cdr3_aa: CAWSGQGANYGYTF
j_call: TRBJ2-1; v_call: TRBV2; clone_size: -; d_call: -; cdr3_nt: TGTGCCAGCAAGGGGAGGTTACTCTCCTACAATGAGCAGTTCTTC; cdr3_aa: CASKGRLLSYNEQFF
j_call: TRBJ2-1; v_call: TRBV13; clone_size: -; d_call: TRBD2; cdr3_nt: TGTGCCAGCAGCATCGGGGGGTCCCCCTACAATGAGCAGTTCTTC; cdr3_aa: CASSIGGSPYNEQFF
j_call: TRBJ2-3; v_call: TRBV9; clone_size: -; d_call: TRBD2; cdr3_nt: TGTGCCAGCAGCGTAGAAGCGGGGGGCCACACAGATACGCAGTATTTT; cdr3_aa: CASSVEAGGHTDTQYF
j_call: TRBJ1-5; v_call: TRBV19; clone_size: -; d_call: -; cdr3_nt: TGTGCCACCAGCGTACAGGGTGGGAGTGGGCAGCCCCAGCATTTT; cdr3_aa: CATSVQGGSGQPQHF
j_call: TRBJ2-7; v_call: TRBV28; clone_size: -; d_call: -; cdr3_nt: TGTGCCAGCACCCTCTTTATAGGAGAGACCTACGAGCAGTACTTC; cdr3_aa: CASTLFIGETYEQYF
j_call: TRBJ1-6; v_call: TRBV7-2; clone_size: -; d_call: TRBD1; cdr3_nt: TGTGCCAGCAGCCCGGGGACAGGGGGCTCCTATAATTCACCCCTCCACTTT; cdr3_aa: CASSPGTGGSYNSPLHF
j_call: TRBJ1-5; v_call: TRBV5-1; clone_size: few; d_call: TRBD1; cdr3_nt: TGCGCCAGCAGCCAAGGGACAGATAGCAATCAGCCCCAGCATTTT; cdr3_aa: CASSQGTDSNQPQHF
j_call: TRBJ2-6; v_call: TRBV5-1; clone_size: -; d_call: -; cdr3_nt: TGCGCCAGCAGCCTAGGGAGCTCTGGGGCCAACGTCCTGACTTTC; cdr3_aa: CASSLGSSGANVLTF
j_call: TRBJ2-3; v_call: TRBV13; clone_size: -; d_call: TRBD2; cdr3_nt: TGTGCCAGCAGCTTAGGAGCGGGGGGCACAGATACGCAGTATTTT; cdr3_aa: CASSLGAGGTDTQYF
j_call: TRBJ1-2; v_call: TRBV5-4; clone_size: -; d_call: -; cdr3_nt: TGTGCCAGCAGCCCCCCCGGGGTGACTTACTCCTATGGCTACACCTTC; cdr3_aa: CASSPPGVTYSYGYTF
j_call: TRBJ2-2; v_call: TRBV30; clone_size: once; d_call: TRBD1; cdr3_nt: TGTGCCTGGAGGAAGAGGGACAGGGGGGCCGGGGAGCTGTTTTTT; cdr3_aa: CAWRKRDRGAGELFF
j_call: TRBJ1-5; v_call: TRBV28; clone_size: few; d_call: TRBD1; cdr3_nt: TGTGCCAGCAGTTTAATGGCAGGGGGTCAGCCCCAGCATTTT; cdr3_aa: CASSLMAGGQPQHF
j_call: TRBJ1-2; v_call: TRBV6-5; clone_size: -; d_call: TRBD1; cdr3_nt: TGTGCCAGCAGCTTGGGACAGGGGGTATCGGGCTACACCTTC; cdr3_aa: CASSLGQGVSGYTF
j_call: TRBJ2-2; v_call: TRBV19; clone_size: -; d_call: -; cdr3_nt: TGTGCCAGTAGTATAGGTGTCGGCAGCTCAGGCGCCGGGGAGCTGTTTTTT; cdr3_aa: CASSIGVGSSGAGELFF
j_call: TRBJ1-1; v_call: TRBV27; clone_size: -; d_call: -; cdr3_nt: TGTGCCAGCAGTTTGAAGACAGGTCGAGCTTTCTTT; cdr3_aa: CASSLKTGRAFF
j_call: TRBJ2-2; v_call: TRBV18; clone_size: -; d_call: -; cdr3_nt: TGTGCCAGCTCACTAGCGCAGTTTGGCCCCGGGGAGCTGTTTTTT; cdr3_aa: CASSLAQFGPGELFF
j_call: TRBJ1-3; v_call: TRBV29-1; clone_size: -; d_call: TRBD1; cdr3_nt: TGCAGCGTCTCAGGGGGATATGGAAACACCATATATTTT; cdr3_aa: CSVSGGYGNTIYF
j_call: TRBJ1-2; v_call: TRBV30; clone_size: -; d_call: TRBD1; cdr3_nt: TGTGCCTGGAGTGTAATAGGGCAGGGGGCGCTTAAAGGCTACACCTTC; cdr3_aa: CAWSVIGQGALKGYTF
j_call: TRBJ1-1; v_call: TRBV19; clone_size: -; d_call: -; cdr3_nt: TGTGCCAGTAGTATAGAGGGACTGTCGAACACTGAAGCTTTCTTT; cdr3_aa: CASSIEGLSNTEAFF
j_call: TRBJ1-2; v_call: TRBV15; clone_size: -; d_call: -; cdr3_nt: TGTGCCACCAGCAGAGAAGACCGGGGATTTGGGGGCTACACCTTC; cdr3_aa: CATSREDRGFGGYTF
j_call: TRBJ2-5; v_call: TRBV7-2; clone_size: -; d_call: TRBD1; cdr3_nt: TGTGCCAGCAGGCTCCGGGACAGGGAAGAGACCCAGTACTTC; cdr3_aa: CASRLRDREETQYF
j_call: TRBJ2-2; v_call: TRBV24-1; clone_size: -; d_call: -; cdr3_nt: TGTGCCACCAGTGAACGGGACATGGCCGGGGAGCTGTTTTTT; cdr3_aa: CATSERDMAGELFF
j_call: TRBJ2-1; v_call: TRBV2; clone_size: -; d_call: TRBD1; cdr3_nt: TGTGCCACCTCCCCGGACAGGGTAAGGGAGCAGTTCTTC; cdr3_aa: CATSPDRVREQFF
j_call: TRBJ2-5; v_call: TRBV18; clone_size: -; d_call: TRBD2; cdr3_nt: TGTGCCAGCTCACCCGGACTAGCGGGGGCACAGTACTTC; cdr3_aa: CASSPGLAGAQYF
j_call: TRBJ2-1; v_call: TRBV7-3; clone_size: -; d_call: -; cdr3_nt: TGTGCCAGCAGTCTTACCGGCGGGACAGCGAGCAATGAGCAGTTCTTC; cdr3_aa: CASSLTGGTASNEQFF
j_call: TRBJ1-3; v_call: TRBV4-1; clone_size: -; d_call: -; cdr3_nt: TGCGCCAGCAGCTCCCGGACAGTCTCTGGAAACACCATATATTTT; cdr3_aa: CASSSRTVSGNTIYF
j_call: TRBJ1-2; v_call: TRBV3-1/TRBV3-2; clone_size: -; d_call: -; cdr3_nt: TGTGCCAGCGGGACGAAAGGACAGTCCTTTGGCTACACCTTC; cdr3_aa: CASGTKGQSFGYTF
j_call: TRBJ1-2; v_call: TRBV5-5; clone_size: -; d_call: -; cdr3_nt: TGTGCCAGCAGCTGGCTGGGGCCGGAGGGCTACACCTTC; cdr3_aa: CASSWLGPEGYTF
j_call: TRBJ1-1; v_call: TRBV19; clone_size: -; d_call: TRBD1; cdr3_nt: TGTGCCAGTAGCCAAAGGACAGGGGTAACTGAAGCTTTCTTT; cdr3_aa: CASSQRTGVTEAFF
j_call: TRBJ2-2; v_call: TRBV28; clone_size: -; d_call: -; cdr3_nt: TGTGCCAGCAGTTTTCAGGGGACATATAACACCGGGGAGCTGTTTTTT; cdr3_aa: CASSFQGTYNTGELFF
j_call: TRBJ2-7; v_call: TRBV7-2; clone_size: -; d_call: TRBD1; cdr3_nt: TGTGCCAGCAGCTTAGGAGCTGATAGGGGGCGCAAGTCCTACGAGCAGTACTTC; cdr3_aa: CASSLGADRGRKSYEQYF
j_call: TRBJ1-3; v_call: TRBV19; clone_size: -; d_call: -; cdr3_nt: TGTGCCAGTAGTAGCGCGGACACCATATATTTT; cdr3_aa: CASSSADTIYF
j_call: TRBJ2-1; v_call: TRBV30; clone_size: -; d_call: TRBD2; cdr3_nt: TGTGCCTGGAGTAGTAGCGGGGTCCCCTTGGGAAATGAGCAGTTCTTC; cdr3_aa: CAWSSSGVPLGNEQFF
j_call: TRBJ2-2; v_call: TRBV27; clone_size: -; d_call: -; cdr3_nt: TGTGCCAGCAGTTTACAGGGGTCCGGGGAGCTGTTTTTT; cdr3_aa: CASSLQGSGELFF
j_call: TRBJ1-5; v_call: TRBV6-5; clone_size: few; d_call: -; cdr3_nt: TGTGCCAGCAGTACAGGATTGGGCAATCAGCCCCAGCATTTT; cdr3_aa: CASSTGLGNQPQHF
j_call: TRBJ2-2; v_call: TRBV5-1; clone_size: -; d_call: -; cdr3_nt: TGCGCCAGCAGGGAAGTAGCTACGAACACCGGGGAGCTGTTTTTT; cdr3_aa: CASREVATNTGELFF
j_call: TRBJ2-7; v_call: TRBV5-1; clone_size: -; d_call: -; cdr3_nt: TGCGCCAGCACGGAGACAGCGCGTCACGAGCAGTACTTC; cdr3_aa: CASTETARHEQYF
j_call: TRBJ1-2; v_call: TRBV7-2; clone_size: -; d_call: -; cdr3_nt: TGTGCCAGCAGCTCAGAAGTGGTCAGCTATGGCTACACCTTC; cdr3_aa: CASSSEVVSYGYTF
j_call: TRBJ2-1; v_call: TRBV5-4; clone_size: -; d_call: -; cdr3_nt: TGTGCCAGCAGCCTGGGGACACCGACCTACAATGAGCAGTTCTTC; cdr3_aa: CASSLGTPTYNEQFF
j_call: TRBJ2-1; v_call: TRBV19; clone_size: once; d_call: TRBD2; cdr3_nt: TGTGCCAGTAGTATGCTAGCGGGGGCCTACAATGAGCAGTTCTTC; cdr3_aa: CASSMLAGAYNEQFF
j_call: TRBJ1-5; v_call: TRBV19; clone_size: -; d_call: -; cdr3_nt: TGTGCCAGTAGTATAACAGCTAATAGCAATCAGCCCCAGCATTTT; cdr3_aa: CASSITANSNQPQHF
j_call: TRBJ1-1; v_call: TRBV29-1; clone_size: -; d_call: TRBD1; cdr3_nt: TGCAGCGTCGACCCCTTTGGGACAGGAATTAGTGAAGCTTTCTTT; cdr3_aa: CSVDPFGTGISEAFF
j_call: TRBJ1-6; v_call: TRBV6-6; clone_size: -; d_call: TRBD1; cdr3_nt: TGTGCCAGCAGCCAATTACAGGGGAATAATTCACCCCTCCACTTT; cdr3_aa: CASSQLQGNNSPLHF
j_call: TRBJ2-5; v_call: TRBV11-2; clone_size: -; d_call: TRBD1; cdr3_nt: TGTGCCAGCAGCTTAGATCGGGACAGTGCTGGGCAAGAGACCCAGTACTTC; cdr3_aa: CASSLDRDSAGQETQYF
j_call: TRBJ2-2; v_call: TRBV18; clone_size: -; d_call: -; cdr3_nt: TGTGCCAGCTCACCCCAGCCAGGGGATTCCGGGGAGCTGTTTTTT; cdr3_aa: CASSPQPGDSGELFF
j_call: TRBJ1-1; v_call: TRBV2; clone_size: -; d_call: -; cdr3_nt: TGTGCCAGCAGTGCTAACACTGAAGCTTTCTTT; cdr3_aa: CASSANTEAFF
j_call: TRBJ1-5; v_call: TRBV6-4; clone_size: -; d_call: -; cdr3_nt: TGTGCCAGCAGTGCCGACAGGTCCGAAGGGCCCCAGCATTTT; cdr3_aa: CASSADRSEGPQHF
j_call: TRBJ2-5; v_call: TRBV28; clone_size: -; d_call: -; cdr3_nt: TGTGCCAGCAGCCCTACAGGAGGGCGGGAAGAGACCCAGTACTTC; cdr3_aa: CASSPTGGREETQYF
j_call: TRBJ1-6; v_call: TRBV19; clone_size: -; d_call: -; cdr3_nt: TGTGCCAGTAGTCTGGGGCATTCACCCCTCCACTTT; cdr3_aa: CASSLGHSPLHF
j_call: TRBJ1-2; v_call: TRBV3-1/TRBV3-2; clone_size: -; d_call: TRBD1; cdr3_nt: TGTGCCAGCAGCCTGGGACAGGGGAATGGCTACACCTTC; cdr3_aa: CASSLGQGNGYTF
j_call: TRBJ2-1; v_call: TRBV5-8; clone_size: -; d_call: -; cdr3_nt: TGTGCCAGCCGGTTCCGGGACACACCCTACAATGAGCAGTTCTTC; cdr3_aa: CASRFRDTPYNEQFF